These 7 T cell receptor beta chains were all obtained from the same sample, sequenced in a study of yellow fever vaccine responses in identical twins (dated by TCRdb to 2016 to 2018). Libraries came from RT-PCR. TCRdb shows the sequencer as Illumina HiSeq 2500. TCRdb reprocessing: public reads trimmed at Q25 with fastp, clones called with MiXCR, in-frame beta chains kept. Every CDR3 protein is listed once, alongside the most common genes and DNA of its rows. In this sample the table shows about 23,000 distinct CDR3 sequences, 60% to 85% of which occur a single time. The top ten clones comprise about 4.8% of the sample. Sequenced material: T cells from blood (PBMCs), unsorted or a sorted subset (not recorded which), taken before or after yellow fever vaccination (not recorded which). The receptors stem from a woman aged 18-29 years who received the yellow fever vaccine. Donor details come from another sample of the same person, matched by shared clones.

This clonotype was counted a few times. The chain carries TRBV9 and TRBJ1-5; TRBD1 aligns across 7 bases. The V gene's germline CDR1 is SGDLS and CDR2 YYNGEE. This CDR3 comprises 15 residues. J gave up 2 bases and V 5 bases, and 7 bases lay outside the gene matches. The CDR3 loop is CASRPRGTGNQPQHF. In nucleotides, the CDR3 is TGTGCCAGCAGGCCCCGCGGGACAGGCAATCAGCCCCAGCATTTT.

The CDR3 loop reads CSARAGTGELFF. The DNA of the CDR3 is TGCAGTGCTAGAGCGGGGACGGGGGAGCTGTTTTTT. V usage is TRBV20-1 and J usage is TRBJ2-2; TRBD1 or TRBD2 may be the D gene (5 bases each). The germline gives CDR1 DFQATT, CDR2 SNEGSKA (reference sequence). Trimming removed 1 base at V and 8 bases at J, with 8 bases between. This CDR3 has 12 amino acids.

The chain recombines TRBV5-1 with TRBJ2-3, with D perhaps TRBD1 (5 bases). CDR1 SGHRS and CDR2 YFSETQ come from the germline V gene. V was shortened by 1 base and J by 2 bases, with 11 bases between the two germline ends. This CDR3 contains 15 residues. CDR3 DNA sequence: TGCGCCAGCAGCTTGCCCCAGGGAACCACAGATACGCAGTATTTT. It codes for CASSLPQGTTDTQYF.

CDR3 nucleotides: TGTGCCAGCAGGGTTACCCCGATAGGCCCACAAGAGACCCAGTACTTC. It encodes CASRVTPIGPQETQYF. The chain carries TRBV28 and TRBJ2-5, with D unclear. This CDR3 spans 16 amino acids. Germline V gene data show CDR1 as MDHEN and CDR2 as SYDVKM. V lost 6 bases, J lost 2 bases, and 19 bases lay in between.

The chain joins TRBV6-2 or TRBV6-3 to TRBJ2-3, with TRBD2 matching over 12 bases. There are 20 residues in the CDR3. Germline assignment: CDR1 MNHEY and CDR2 SVGEGT. V lost 2 bases, J lost 0 bases, and 12 bases stayed unmatched. The CDR3 DNA sequence: TGTGCCAGCAGTTACACCCACATCAGGGGGACTAGCGGGAGCACAGATACGCAGTATTTT. This translates into CASSYTHIRGTSGSTDTQYF.

The V call is TRBV6-2 or TRBV6-3, the J call TRBJ1-1; 7 nucleotides agree with TRBD1. Losses at the gene ends were 5 bases for V and 8 bases for J; bases not matched to a gene: 8. Germline V lookup: CDR1 MNHEY, CDR2 SVGEGT. The CDR3 is made up of 13 amino acids. CDR3 amino acids: CASSTGQAGEAFF. The CDR3, as DNA: TGTGCCAGCAGTACCGGACAGGCGGGGGAAGCTTTCTTT.

The gene calls are TRBV5-1 and TRBJ2-5; D is unresolved. Germline loops: CDR1 SGHRS, CDR2 YFSETQ. V lost 0 bases, J lost 2 bases, and 8 bases lay in between. The CDR3 extends over 14 amino acids. The CDR3, as DNA: TGCGCCAGCAGCTTGGGATTTGGACAAGAGACCCAGTACTTC. Residues: CASSLGFGQETQYF.